The 8 T cell receptor beta chains below all came from one sample that was sequenced in a study of human T cells and chemical hapten exposure. The time point denotes: patch test 2, 6 weeks after DPC sensitization. Sample treatment: therapeutic diphenylcyclopropenone sensitization with weekly scalp DPC. TCRdb itself ran the RACE reads through MiXCR, one entry per CDR3 protein. The data show about 89,000 distinct CDR3 sequences, 11% seen once. This specimen consisted of whole blood, obtained in connection with sensitization to the hapten diphenylcyclopropenone (DPC). Receptor source: a man between 35 and 55 years old with alopecia areata. Some clones in this sample may be carry-over from other donors' samples.

The V and J genes are TRBV30 and TRBJ1-1, with D perhaps matching TRBD1 (6 bases). The V gene lost 3 bases and the J gene lost 3 bases, with 26 bases spanning the gap. CDR1 and CDR2 (germline): GTSNPN, SVGIG (reference sequence). CDR3 length equals 18 residues. This CDR3 is CAWSPIAGTRLRYTEAFF. The CDR3 DNA follows: TGTGCCTGGAGCCCAATCGCCGGGACAAGACTTCGGTACACTGAAGCTTTCTTT. The whole variable domain, remainder taken from reference TRBV30 and TRBJ1-1, is SQTIHQWPATLVQPVGSPLSLECTVEGTSNPNLYWYRQAAGRGLQLLFYSVGIGQISSEVPQNLSASRPQDRQFILSSKKLLLSDSGFYLCAWSPIAGTRLRYTEAFFGQGTRLTVV.

This clonotype was detected ten times or more. The chain employs TRBV6-1 and TRBJ1-1; 7 bases are shared with TRBD1. Trimming removed 4 bases from V and 4 bases from J; junction bases left unmatched: 3. This CDR3 contains 13 residues. CDR1 is MNHNS, CDR2 SASEGT, per germline. This CDR3 is CASSVTGPTEAFF. CDR3 in DNA: TGTGCCAGCAGTGTGACAGGGCCCACTGAAGCTTTCTTT.

V usage is TRBV9 and J usage is TRBJ1-2; D is ambiguous. The germline gives CDR1 SGDLS, CDR2 YYNGEE. Trimming shortened V by 0 bases and J by 4 bases, and 13 bases separated the two germline ends. The CDR3 runs 15 residues. The CDR3 protein is CASSVDPVFSYGYTF. The CDR3 DNA reads as TGTGCCAGCAGCGTAGATCCAGTTTTCTCCTATGGCTACACCTTC. Drawing the rest from reference TRBV9 and TRBJ1-2, the complete variable domain is DSGVTQTPKHLITATGQRVTLRCSPRSGDLSVYWYQQSLDQGLQFLIQYYNGEERAKGNILERFSAQQFPDLHSELNLSSLELGDSALYFCASSVDPVFSYGYTFGSGTRLTVV.

This clonotype appeared a few times. The chain recombines TRBV20-1 with TRBJ2-5; D possibly corresponds to TRBD2 (6 bases). Germline assignment: CDR1 DFQATT and CDR2 SNEGSKA (reference sequence). Trimming shortened V by 4 bases and J by 5 bases, and 11 bases separated the two germline ends. This CDR3 has 12 residues. This CDR3 reads CSATEEGETQYF. CDR3 DNA sequence: TGCAGTGCTACCGAGGAGGGCGAGACCCAGTACTTC.

The gene calls are TRBV6-2 or TRBV6-3 and TRBJ2-1, with D uncertain. Germline CDR1 is MNHEY and CDR2 is SVGEGT. This CDR3 is built from 14 residues. The V and J ends lost 0 bases and 8 bases respectively, with 11 bases between them. In DNA, the CDR3 is TGTGCCAGCAGTTACTCCGTGAAGATAGATGAGCAGTTCTTC. Translated: CASSYSVKIDEQFF.

The sample holds a few counts of this clonotype. The chain links TRBV5-1 to TRBJ2-1; TRBD2 aligns across 10 bases. Germline V CDR1 and CDR2: SGHRS, YFSETQ. V dropped 2 bases and J dropped 7; count of bases not matched to a gene: 6. The CDR3 is 15 residues long. The DNA for the CDR3 is TGCGCCAGCAGCTTACTAGCGGGAATGGAGAATGAGCAGTTCTTC. Translating gives CASSLLAGMENEQFF.

This clonotype was seen only a few times. The rearrangement uses TRBV12-3 or TRBV12-4 and TRBJ1-5; D possibly corresponds to TRBD1 (6 bases). Trimming pared 4 bases from V and 4 bases from J, leaving 14 bases between. This CDR3 spans 15 amino acids. The CDR3, as DNA: TGTGCCAGCAGTTCCGGGACACTCGGAAATCAGCCCCAGCATTTT. Its protein is CASSSGTLGNQPQHF.

The sample holds a few counts of this clonotype. The chain is built from TRBV19 and TRBJ1-6, with 7 bases fitting TRBD1. The CDR3 runs 14 residues. V dropped 10 bases and J dropped 7; count of bases not matched to a gene: 10. Germline CDR1 and CDR2: LNHDA and SQIVND (reference sequence). The chain's CDR3 is CATRTGGGNSPLHF. The CDR3 DNA reads as TGTGCCACAAGGACAGGAGGGGGCAATTCACCCCTCCACTTT.